The 12 T cell receptor beta chains in this list originate from one sample, sequenced in a study of blood T cells in healthy people across ages. The use of a sample-barcoded 5' primer and a J-beta primer mix characterized a second PCR of 7 to 11 cycles. MiXCR, applied by TCRdb to the 5' RACE reads, yields one record per CDR3 protein. The sample yields 1.5 million to 2 million distinct CDR3 sequences, roughly 50% seen once. Sequencing used blood. The source is a woman aged 40 to 50 in good health.

This clonotype was observed at least ten times. V and J are TRBV15 and TRBJ2-7; a possible D gene is TRBD1 (6 bases). Germline V gene lookup returns CDR1 LNHNV and CDR2 YYDKDF (reference sequence). The CDR3 is 14 residues long. With 0 bases removed from V and 3 bases from J, the gap between germline ends came to 9 bases. CDR3 protein: CATSRDNRDYEQYF. CDR3 sequence (DNA): TGTGCCACCAGCAGAGATAACAGGGACTACGAGCAGTACTTC.

This clonotype was counted a few times. J is TRBJ2-3 and V is TRBV7-3, with 8 bases lining up with TRBD2. Germline CDR1 reads SGHTA; CDR2 reads FQGTGA. CDR3 length equals 15 residues. The V and J ends lost 3 bases and 2 bases, in that order; junction bases with no gene match: 4. The CDR3 coding sequence is TGTGCCAGCAGCTTCCGGGGGGGCGACACAGATACGCAGTATTTT. Its translation is CASSFRGGDTDTQYF. The variable domain in full, completed from reference TRBV7-3 and TRBJ2-3, reads GAGVSQTPSNKVTEKGKYVELRCDPISGHTALYWYRQSLGQGPEFLIYFQGTGAADDSGLPNDRFFAVRPEGSVSTLKIQRTERGDSAVYLCASSFRGGDTDTQYFGPGTRLTVL.

The chain employs TRBV20-1 and TRBJ2-1; D may be TRBD1 (6 bases). CDR1 is DFQATT and CDR2 is SNEGSKA in the germline V gene (reference sequence). V was clipped by 0 bases and J by 7 bases, with 22 bases between them. The CDR3 loop spans 17 amino acids. The CDR3 loop is CSARDLVGRGALNEQFF. The CDR3 coding sequence is TGCAGTGCTAGAGATCTGGTTGGCAGGGGCGCTTTGAATGAGCAGTTCTTC.

CDR3 in amino acids: CASSFLAGFPQEETQYF. The CDR3 nucleotides are TGTGCCAGCAGCTTTCTAGCGGGGTTCCCCCAAGAAGAGACCCAGTACTTC. The chain recombines TRBV7-8 with TRBJ2-5; 9 bases are a match to TRBD2. Germline CDR1 reads SGHVS; CDR2 reads FQNEAQ. The CDR3 length is 17 residues. V was clipped by 3 bases and J by 3 bases; unmatched bases: 11.

The chain employs TRBV20-1 and TRBJ2-7; 13 bases are shared with TRBD2. Germline CDR1 DFQATT, CDR2 SNEGSKA (reference sequence). After removal of 3 bases from V and 4 bases from J, the junction contained 15 bases not matched to a gene. The CDR3 sequence is 18 residues long. The CDR3 loop reads CSASPGARTSGRRYEQYF. CDR3 bases: TGCAGTGCTAGCCCGGGGGCACGGACTAGCGGGAGAAGGTACGAGCAGTACTTC.

The rearrangement links TRBV20-1 to TRBJ2-5, with a weak D call TRBD1 (6 bases). V was cut by 4 bases and J by 1 base, with 13 bases left in between. The V gene's germline CDR1 is DFQATT and CDR2 SNEGSKA (reference sequence). The CDR3 is 14 residues long. The CDR3 region is CSAKRTGSQETQYF. The CDR3 DNA follows: TGCAGTGCTAAGAGAACAGGGTCCCAAGAGACCCAGTACTTC.

This clonotype was seen a handful of times. The rearrangement uses TRBV5-6 and TRBJ1-5; 9 bases are shared with TRBD1. The germline V gene encodes CDR1 SGHDT and CDR2 YYEEEE. V trimming: 2 bases; J trimming: 0 bases; junction bases outside the gene matches: 3. The length of the CDR3 is 16 residues. CDR3 sequence reads: CASSLRQGVSNQPQHF. CDR3 DNA sequence: TGTGCCAGCAGCTTACGACAGGGGGTTAGCAATCAGCCCCAGCATTTT.

CDR3 sequence (DNA): TGTGCCAGCAGTAACCTCGCAACGGGGACCGGGGAGCTGTTTTTT. Protein sequence: CASSNLATGTGELFF. The gene calls are TRBV28 and TRBJ2-2; D perhaps matches TRBD2 (5 bases). Trimming cost V 5 bases and J 5 bases, with 15 bases left between them. The CDR3 consists of 15 residues. Germline assignment: CDR1 MDHEN and CDR2 SYDVKM.

V gene TRBV5-1 combines with J gene TRBJ1-2; 8 nucleotides match TRBD1. The CDR3 consists of 16 residues. J was trimmed by 8 bases and V by 3 bases; bases with no gene match: 15. Germline V gives CDR1 SGHRS, CDR2 YFSETQ. CDR3 amino acids: CASSSYVTGVTSGYTF. The CDR3 DNA reads as TGCGCCAGCAGCTCCTACGTGACAGGGGTCACGTCGGGCTACACCTTC.

As to this clonotype: Mismatch with germline at one junction end may stem from a read error. V is TRBV6-1 and J is TRBJ2-3; D is unresolved. The germline gives CDR1 MNHNS, CDR2 SASEGT. The CDR3 has 17 amino acids. In DNA, the CDR3 is TGTGCCAGCAGTCGGAAGCGTTCGGCTGACAAAACAGATACGCGGTATTTT. It yields the protein CASSRKRSADKTDTRYF.

This clonotype was seen just once. The CDR3 bases are TGTGCCAGCGGGGGAAGAGGGACCAAAAACATTCAGTACTTC. Residues: CASGGRGTKNIQYF. The V call is TRBV6-5, the J call TRBJ2-4, with D possibly being TRBD1 or TRBD2 (5 bases each). The CDR3 covers 14 residues. V lost 8 bases to trimming and J lost 2 bases, with 13 bases between them. The germline gives CDR1 MNHEY, CDR2 SVGAGI.

This chain links TRBV12-3 or TRBV12-4 with TRBJ2-3, with D tentatively TRBD2 (5 bases). The V and J ends lost 4 bases and 3 bases respectively, with 14 bases between them. This CDR3 is built from 15 residues. The CDR3 is CASSSLRGLTDTQYF. Written as DNA, the CDR3 is TGTGCCAGCAGTTCACTACGCGGGTTAACAGATACGCAGTATTTT.